This T cell receptor (beta chain) was recovered during a study of cytomegalovirus exposure and HLA in healthy donors (dated by TCRdb to between 2016 and 2019). Regarding the research as a whole: According to an earlier analysis of around 600 of the donors, about 190 million T cells yielded 95 million to 140 million unique TCR beta sequences and about 300 Gb of sequence data. Approximately 300 gigabases of sequencing data and around 80 million unique TCR sequences made up an early release that covered 500 to 650 HLA-typed donors. Of the approximately 400 genotyped donors, 65% to 90% fell in the genetic ancestry cluster associated with self-reported Caucasian donors. The study aimed to test whether cataloging public T cell receptors could reveal signatures of past pathogen exposure. Using immunosequencing, the study profiled T cell repertoires from about 610 subjects and related those repertoires to cytomegalovirus serostatus. Besides the first cohort of approximately 710 subjects, a separate validation cohort made up of some 110 different subjects was used. High-throughput TCR immunosequencing, statistical association of individual TCRs with disease status, and machine learning were combined to predict cytomegalovirus infection status. In a later analysis, previously published TCR beta repertoires from 550 to 700 donors were re-analyzed and high-resolution HLA genotyping was added so that TCR occurrence patterns could be studied. Rather than drawing on any new phenotypic data, the later analysis identified candidate immune exposures from TCR beta sequences and the way those sequences occurred across donors. To decide whether each TCR beta V gene segment behaved as functional or pseudogenic, an earlier analysis of some 580 of the donors relied on high-throughput TCR beta sequencing. Alongside the repertoire data, information on donor age, sex, ethnicity and CMV serostatus was compiled. Genome-wide SNP genotypes for about three fifths of the roughly 670 donors were used in a later genetic analysis, which treated that subset as a discovery cohort. Every discovery cohort repertoire had been produced on one sequencing platform. HLA typing covered class I and class II loci at four-digit resolution. The number of donors typed differed by locus, with about 629-640 for A, B, C, DRB1 and DQB1, over 500 for DQA1, 600 to 610 for DPA1, and roughly 450 for DPB1. Because of strong linkage in the cohort, four to six DR-DQ haplotypes were treated as single units for association and clustering. Among around 400 genotyped donors of the cohort, an average of about 240,000 unique TCR beta nucleotide sequences were sequenced per donor, around 20% of them non-productive.

The library was obtained by the immunoSEQ multiplex PCR assay. For the multiplex PCR, a mixture combining 60 forward primers for TCR Vbeta segments and 13 reverse primers for TCR Jbeta segments was used. The CDR3 region of rearranged TCR beta genes was amplified from genomic DNA by a multiplex PCR assay. Amplified TCR beta libraries were sequenced as 87-base-pair reads on the Illumina HiSeq System. Regarding the original processing steps: Across the 500 to 700 repertoires, a later analysis counted 75 million to 90 million unique TCR beta chains, approximately 12 million of which were shared by at least two donors. A nearest-neighbor algorithm error-corrected the raw reads and collapsed the reads into unique sequences, merging closely related sequences to remove PCR and sequencing errors. V, D and J gene segments were assigned by aligning CDR3 sequences to IMGT reference sequences. For a sequence to be retained, a match of at least six nucleotides to both a V gene segment and a J gene segment was required. A rearrangement was called productive if the CDR3 had no stop codons and remained in frame with V and J, and every other rearrangement was called non-productive. CDR3 was defined by IMGT convention, running from the second conserved V-encoded cysteine to the conserved J-encoded phenylalanine. The earlier analysis of about 610 of the donors excluded any sequence lacking an unambiguous match to a single V gene segment. In an earlier analysis of approximately 560 of the donors, a V segment was called functional when productive rearrangements were above 56.7%, and segregating when the standard deviation between donors exceeded 5%. A statistical classification framework was built to diagnose cytomegalovirus status from the catalog of TCR beta chain sequences. A later analysis assigned V and J genes by comparing TCR nucleotide sequences with IMGT/GENE-DB human TR gene sequences. Using the TCRdist pipeline, a later analysis assigned CDR3 sequences along with most-parsimonious VDJ recombination scenarios. In a later analysis, each TCR beta chain was defined by its CDR3 amino acid sequence together with its V-gene family, and reads without a unique V-gene family were excluded. In a later analysis, approximately 590 highly shared, low-generation-probability nucleotide sequences were removed to address suspected cross-contamination and a sequencing artifact. A later analysis calculated a clonal expansion index for each public chain from normalized within-repertoire ranks of inferred template counts. In a later analysis, generation probabilities were computed using a VDJ recombination model fitted to out-of-frame rearrangements, and the results were checked against IGoR. In a later analysis, hypergeometric tests were used to score TCR-TCR, TCR-HLA and TCR-CMV co-occurrence, with a repertoire-size bias correction applied to TCR pairs. A later analysis estimated false discovery rates by permuting HLA or CMV assignments 20 times. In a later analysis, co-occurring TCRs were grouped using DBSCAN, with TCRdist sequence similarity added in when clustering inside HLA-allele-positive subsets. Repertoires with fewer than 30,000 or more than 120,000 public chains were left out of co-occurrence clustering, as were about five repertoires with anomalous nucleotide sharing. TCRdb obtained this table from immuneACCESS and retained in-frame rearrangements with V and J assigned. These tables miss some clones; where compared with another copy, unresolved V genes account for less than half of the shortfall, and the remainder is unexplained. V and J calls and clone size are as listed in that table; D and trimming were resolved from the DNA. For this sample the table gives about 160,000 clones, of which 70% to 90% were detected only once. The ten most abundant clones make up 2% to 2.5% of the sample.

The investigation overall reported the following: In a later analysis, HLA-associated TCR beta chains were found to be more clonally expanded and to have lower generation probabilities than equally common non-associated chains. Because some donors lacked HLA typing at each locus, the association tests relied only on the typed subset. A later analysis found that TCR association rates varied across HLA loci, with DRB1 alleles showing the most associated TCRs and HLA-C alleles the fewest. A further reported finding was that TCR beta sequences accurately predicted the HLA-A and HLA-B alleles for most subjects in the first cohort. In an earlier analysis of 587 of the donors, most TCR beta V segments appeared in productive rearrangements about 87% or about 30% of the time, broadly matching IMGT annotations. According to the authors, the approach could potentially be generalized to other disease states and immunological phenotypes. According to a later analysis, parvovirus B19, influenza, CMV and Epstein-Barr virus appeared linked to several top co-occurrence clusters. Most TCR sequences were observed very rarely across donors, whereas some public TCRs were present in many individuals. The 87-base-pair reads could not distinguish some IMGT-functional V segments, including TRBV6-2 and TRBV6-3, so those segments were excluded. V-gene and J-gene trimming of TCR beta chains was associated with a missense DCLRE1C variant in a later genetic analysis, and the association was replicated in an independent cohort. According to a later genetic analysis, donors in an Asian-associated ancestry cluster had fewer N-insertions in productive TCRs than the approximately 630-donor mean. A group of highly shared sequence variants was considered likely to be a technical artifact of the sequencing pipeline. In vitro tests confirmed that a few of the cytomegalovirus-associated TCR beta chains recognize cytomegalovirus antigens. Because counts were too low, seventeen rarely observed V segments, including chromosome 9 orphons, were left out of the earlier analysis of several hundred of the donors. Strong co-occurrence of HLA alleles, especially DR and DQ, made assigning TCR associations to individual alleles difficult. The study gave a list of around 170 TCR beta chains associated with cytomegalovirus. Correlated functional status among segregating V segments might be attributable to linkage disequilibrium, but an unknown experimental factor could not be ruled out. Immune exposure information for the cohort was limited to CMV serostatus. In this cohort, only TCR beta chains were sequenced, and detectable features were limited by the absence of alpha or paired-chain data. In a later analysis, most CMV-associated TCR beta chains were found to appear HLA-restricted, with HLA associations seemingly driven largely by CMV exposure. At a false discovery rate of 0.05, a later analysis linked some 17,000 TCR beta sequences to specific HLA alleles. In both the original and validation cohorts, the classifier was reported to diagnose cytomegalovirus status with high specificity and sensitivity. Presence/absence analyses assumed roughly uniform sequencing depth across donors, an assumption that may not hold.

The junction shows trimming of 5 bases on V and 2 bases on J, and the gene matches do not reach 9 bases of it. Counted from cysteine to phenylalanine, this CDR3 has 16 amino acids. Just CDR3 DNA is preserved here, 48 bases in frame from base 1. Reading the germline V gene gives CDR1 SGHNT and CDR2 YENEEA. A word on this clone: There is no known antigen for this receptor. No per-base quality is available; no much larger clone lies one base away.

The cohort consisted of some 670 healthy bone marrow donors. At the time of sampling, every cohort member was nominally healthy, though immune exposures that went unrecorded were likely present. The donor tested CMV seropositive, placing the donor among the 289 seropositive members of the cohort. Each donor provided a peripheral blood sample, and peripheral blood mononuclear cells were used for TCR beta sequencing. The Qiagen DNeasy Blood Extraction Kit was used to extract genomic DNA from the blood cell samples. The TCR originated in a man aged 18 to 29 in good health and CMV-seropositive. This chain joins TRBV11-3 to TRBJ2-3, with TRBD2 identical over 8 junction bases. Sequencing input: PBMCs. CDR3 region: CASSPTSGAYTDTQYF. The nucleotide sequence reads as follows: TGTGCCAGCAGCCCAACTAGCGGAGCCTACACAGATACGCAGTATTTT.